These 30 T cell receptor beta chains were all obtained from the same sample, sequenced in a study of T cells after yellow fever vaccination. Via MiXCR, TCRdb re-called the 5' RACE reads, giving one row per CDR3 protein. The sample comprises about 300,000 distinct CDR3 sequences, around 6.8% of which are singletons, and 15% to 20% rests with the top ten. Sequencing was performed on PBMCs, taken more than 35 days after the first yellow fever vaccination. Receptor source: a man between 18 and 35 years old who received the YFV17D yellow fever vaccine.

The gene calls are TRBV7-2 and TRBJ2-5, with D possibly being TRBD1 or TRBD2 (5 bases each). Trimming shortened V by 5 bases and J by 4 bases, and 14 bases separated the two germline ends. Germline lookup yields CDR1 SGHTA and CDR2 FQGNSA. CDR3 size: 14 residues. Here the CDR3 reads CASSPLGVAETQYF. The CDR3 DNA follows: TGTGCCAGCAGCCCCCTGGGGGTGGCAGAGACCCAGTACTTC.

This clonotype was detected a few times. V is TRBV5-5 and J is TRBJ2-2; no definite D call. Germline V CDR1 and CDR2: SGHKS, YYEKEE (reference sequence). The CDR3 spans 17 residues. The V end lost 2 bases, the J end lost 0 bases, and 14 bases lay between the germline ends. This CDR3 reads CASSFIFRQSNTGELFF. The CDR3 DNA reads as TGTGCCAGCAGCTTTATATTCAGGCAGTCGAACACCGGGGAGCTGTTTTTT. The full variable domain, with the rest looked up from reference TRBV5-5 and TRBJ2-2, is DAGVTQSPTHLIKTRGQQVTLRCSPISGHKSVSWYQQVLGQGPQFIFQYYEKEERGRGNFPDRFSARQFPNYSSELNVNALLLGDSALYLCASSFIFRQSNTGELFFGEGSRLTVL.

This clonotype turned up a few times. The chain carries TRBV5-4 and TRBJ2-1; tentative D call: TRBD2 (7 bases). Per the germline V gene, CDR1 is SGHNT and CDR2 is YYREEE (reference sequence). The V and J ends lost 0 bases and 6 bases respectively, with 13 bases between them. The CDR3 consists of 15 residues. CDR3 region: CASSLVPGGLNEQFF. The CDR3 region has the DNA TGTGCCAGCAGCTTGGTCCCGGGGGGCCTCAATGAGCAGTTCTTC.

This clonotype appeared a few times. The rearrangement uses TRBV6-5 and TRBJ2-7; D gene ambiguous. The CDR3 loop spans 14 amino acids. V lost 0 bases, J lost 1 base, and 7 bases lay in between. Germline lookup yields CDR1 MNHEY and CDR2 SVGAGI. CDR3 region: CASSYSQLSYEQYV. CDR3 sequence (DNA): TGTGCCAGCAGTTACTCCCAACTTTCCTACGAGCAGTACGTC.

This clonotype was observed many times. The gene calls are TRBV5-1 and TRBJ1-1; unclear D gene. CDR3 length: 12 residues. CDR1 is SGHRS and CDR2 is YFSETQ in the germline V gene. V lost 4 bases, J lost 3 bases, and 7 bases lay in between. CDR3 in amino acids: CASSLDYTEAFF. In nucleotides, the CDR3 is TGCGCCAGCAGCCTGGATTACACTGAAGCTTTCTTT.

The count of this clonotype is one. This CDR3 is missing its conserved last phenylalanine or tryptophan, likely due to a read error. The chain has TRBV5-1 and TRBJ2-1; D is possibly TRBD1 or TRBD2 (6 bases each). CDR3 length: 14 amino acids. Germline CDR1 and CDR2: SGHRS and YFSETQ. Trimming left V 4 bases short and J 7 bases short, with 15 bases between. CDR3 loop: CASSPPGGRNEQFL. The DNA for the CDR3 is TGCGCCAGCAGCCCGCCCGGGGGCAGGAATGAGCAGTTCTTG.

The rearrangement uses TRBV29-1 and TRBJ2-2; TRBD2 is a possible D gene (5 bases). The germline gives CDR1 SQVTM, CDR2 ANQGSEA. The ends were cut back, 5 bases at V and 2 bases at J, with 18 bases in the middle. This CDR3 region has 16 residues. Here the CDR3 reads CSVSPGGLQNTGELFF. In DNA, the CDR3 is TGCAGCGTTAGCCCCGGTGGACTTCAAAACACCGGGGAGCTGTTTTTT.

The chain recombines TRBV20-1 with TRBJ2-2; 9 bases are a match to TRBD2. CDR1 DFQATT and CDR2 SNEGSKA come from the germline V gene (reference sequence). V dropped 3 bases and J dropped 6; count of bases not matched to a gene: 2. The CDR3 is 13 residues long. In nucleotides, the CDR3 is TGCAGTGCTAGGGAGCGGGGGGCCGGGGAGCTGTTTTTT. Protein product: CSARERGAGELFF.

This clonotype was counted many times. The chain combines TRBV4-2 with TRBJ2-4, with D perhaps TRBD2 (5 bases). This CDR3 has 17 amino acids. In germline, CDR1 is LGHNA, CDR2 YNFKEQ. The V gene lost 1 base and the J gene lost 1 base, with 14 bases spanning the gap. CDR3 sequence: CASSQVSGEKAKNIQYF. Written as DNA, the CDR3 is TGTGCCAGCAGCCAAGTTTCCGGGGAGAAGGCCAAAAACATTCAGTACTTC.

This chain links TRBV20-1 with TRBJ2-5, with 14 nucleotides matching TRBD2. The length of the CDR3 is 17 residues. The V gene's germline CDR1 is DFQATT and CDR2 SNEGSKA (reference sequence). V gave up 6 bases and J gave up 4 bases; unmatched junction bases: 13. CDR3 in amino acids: CSATGLAGAPLPETQYF. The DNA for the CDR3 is TGCAGTGCCACGGGACTAGCGGGGGCCCCGCTCCCAGAGACCCAGTACTTC.

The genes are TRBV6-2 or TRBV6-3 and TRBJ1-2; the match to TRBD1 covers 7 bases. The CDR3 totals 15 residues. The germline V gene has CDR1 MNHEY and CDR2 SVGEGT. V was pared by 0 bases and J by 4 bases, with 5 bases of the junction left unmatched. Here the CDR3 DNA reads TGTGCCAGCAGTTACTCGACAGGGACTGGCTATGGCTACACCTTC. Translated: CASSYSTGTGYGYTF.

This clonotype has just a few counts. CDR3 protein: CASSLRQGMNTEAFF. The CDR3 nucleotides read TGTGCCAGCAGTTTACGACAGGGCATGAACACTGAAGCTTTCTTT. The genes are TRBV12-3 or TRBV12-4 and TRBJ1-1, with TRBD1 identical over 7 bases. After removal of 2 bases from V and 0 bases from J, the junction contained 3 bases not matched to a gene. This CDR3 is built from 15 residues.

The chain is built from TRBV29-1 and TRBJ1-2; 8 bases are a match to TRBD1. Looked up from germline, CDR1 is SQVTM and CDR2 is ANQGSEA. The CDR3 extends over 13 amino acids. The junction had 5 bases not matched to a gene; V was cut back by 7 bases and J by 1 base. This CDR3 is CSARDRLNYGYTF. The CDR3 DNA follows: TGCAGCGCCCGGGACAGGCTTAACTATGGCTACACCTTC.

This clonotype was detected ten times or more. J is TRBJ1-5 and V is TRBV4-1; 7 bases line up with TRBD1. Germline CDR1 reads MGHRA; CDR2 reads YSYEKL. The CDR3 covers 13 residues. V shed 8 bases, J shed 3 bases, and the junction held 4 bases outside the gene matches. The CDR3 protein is CASAGTVNQPQHF. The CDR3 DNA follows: TGCGCCAGCGCCGGGACAGTCAATCAGCCCCAGCATTTT.

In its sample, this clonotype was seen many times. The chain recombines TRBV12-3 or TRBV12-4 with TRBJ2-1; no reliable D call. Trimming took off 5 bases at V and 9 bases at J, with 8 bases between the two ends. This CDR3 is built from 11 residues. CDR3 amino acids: CASSAATEQFF. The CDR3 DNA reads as TGTGCCAGCAGTGCCGCAACTGAGCAGTTCTTC.

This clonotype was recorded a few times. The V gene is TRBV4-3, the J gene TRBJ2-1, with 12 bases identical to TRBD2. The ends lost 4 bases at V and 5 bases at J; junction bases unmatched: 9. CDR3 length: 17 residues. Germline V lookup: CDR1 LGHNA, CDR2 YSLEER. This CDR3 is CASSRQLAGGYNNEQFF. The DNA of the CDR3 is TGCGCCAGCAGCCGCCAACTAGCGGGGGGTTATAACAATGAGCAGTTCTTC.

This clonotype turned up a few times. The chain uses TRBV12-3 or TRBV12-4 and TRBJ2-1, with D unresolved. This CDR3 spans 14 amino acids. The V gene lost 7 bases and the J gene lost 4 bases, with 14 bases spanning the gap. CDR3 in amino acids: CASTTPTYYNEQFF. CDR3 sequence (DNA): TGTGCCAGCACCACCCCGACCTATTACAATGAGCAGTTCTTC.

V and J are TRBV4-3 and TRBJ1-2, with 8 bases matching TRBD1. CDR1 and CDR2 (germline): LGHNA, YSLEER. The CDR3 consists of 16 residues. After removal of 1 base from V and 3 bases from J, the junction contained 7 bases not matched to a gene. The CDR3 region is CASSQASAGGDYGYTF. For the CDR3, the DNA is TGCGCCAGCAGCCAAGCTTCCGCAGGGGGCGACTATGGCTACACCTTC.

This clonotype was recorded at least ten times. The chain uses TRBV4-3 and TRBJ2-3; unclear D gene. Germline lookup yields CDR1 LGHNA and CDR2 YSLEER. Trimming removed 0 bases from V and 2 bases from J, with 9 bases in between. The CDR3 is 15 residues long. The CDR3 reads CASSQDDSNTDTQYF. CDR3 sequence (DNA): TGCGCCAGCAGCCAAGACGACTCGAACACAGATACGCAGTATTTT.

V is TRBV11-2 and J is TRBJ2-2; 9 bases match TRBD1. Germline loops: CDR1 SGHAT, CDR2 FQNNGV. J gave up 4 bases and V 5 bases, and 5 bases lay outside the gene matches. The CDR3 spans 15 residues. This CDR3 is CASSRGQGSTGELFF. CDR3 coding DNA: TGTGCCAGCAGCAGGGGACAGGGAAGCACCGGGGAGCTGTTTTTT.

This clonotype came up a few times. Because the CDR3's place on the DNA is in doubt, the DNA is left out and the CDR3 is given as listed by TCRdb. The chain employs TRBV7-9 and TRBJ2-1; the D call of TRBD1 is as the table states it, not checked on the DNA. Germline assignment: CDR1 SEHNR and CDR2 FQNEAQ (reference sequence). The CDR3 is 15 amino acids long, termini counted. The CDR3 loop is CASSPTFGAYNEQFF.

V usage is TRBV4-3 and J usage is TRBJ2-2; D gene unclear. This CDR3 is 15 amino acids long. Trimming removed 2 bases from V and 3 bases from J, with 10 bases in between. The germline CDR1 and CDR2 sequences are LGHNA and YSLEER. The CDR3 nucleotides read TGCGCCAGCAGCCAACTGGTAGGCGACACCGGGGAGCTGTTTTTT. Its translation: CASSQLVGDTGELFF.

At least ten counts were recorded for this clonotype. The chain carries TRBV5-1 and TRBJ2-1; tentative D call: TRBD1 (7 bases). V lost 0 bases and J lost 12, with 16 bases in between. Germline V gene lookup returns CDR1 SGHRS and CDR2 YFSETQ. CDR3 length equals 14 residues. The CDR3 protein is CASSLGQGGLRQFF. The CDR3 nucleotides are TGCGCCAGCAGCTTGGGACAGGGAGGATTGCGGCAGTTCTTC.

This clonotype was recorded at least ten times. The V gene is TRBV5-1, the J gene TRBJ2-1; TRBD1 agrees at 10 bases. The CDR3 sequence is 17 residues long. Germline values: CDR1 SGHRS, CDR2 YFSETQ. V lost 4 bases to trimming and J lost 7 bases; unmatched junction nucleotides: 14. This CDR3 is CASSRGSGTGVGNEQFF. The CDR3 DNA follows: TGCGCCAGCAGCCGGGGTTCCGGGACAGGGGTAGGGAATGAGCAGTTCTTC.

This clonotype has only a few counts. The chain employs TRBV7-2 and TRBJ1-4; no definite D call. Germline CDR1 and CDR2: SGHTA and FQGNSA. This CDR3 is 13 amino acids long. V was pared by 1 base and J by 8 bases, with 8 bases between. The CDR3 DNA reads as TGTGCCAGCAGCTTAGTAAGGGAGGAAAAACTGTTTTTT. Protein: CASSLVREEKLFF.

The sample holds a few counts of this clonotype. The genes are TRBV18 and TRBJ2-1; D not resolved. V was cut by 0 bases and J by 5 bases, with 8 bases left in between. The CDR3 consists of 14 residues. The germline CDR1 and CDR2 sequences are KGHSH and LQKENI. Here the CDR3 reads CASSPPGPNNEQFF. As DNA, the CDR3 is TGTGCCAGCTCACCACCAGGACCGAACAATGAGCAGTTCTTC.

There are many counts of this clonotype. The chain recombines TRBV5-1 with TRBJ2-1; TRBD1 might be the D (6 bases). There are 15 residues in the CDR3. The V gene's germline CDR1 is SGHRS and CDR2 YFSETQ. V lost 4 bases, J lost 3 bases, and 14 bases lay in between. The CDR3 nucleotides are TGCGCCAGCAGCCGCAGGGGTTCAAGCTACAATGAGCAGTTCTTC. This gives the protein CASSRRGSSYNEQFF.

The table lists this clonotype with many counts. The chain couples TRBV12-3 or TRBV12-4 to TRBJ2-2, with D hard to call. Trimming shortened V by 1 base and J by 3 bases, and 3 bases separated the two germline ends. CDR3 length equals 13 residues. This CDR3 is CASSLGYTGELFF. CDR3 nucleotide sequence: TGTGCCAGCAGTTTAGGCTACACCGGGGAGCTGTTTTTT.

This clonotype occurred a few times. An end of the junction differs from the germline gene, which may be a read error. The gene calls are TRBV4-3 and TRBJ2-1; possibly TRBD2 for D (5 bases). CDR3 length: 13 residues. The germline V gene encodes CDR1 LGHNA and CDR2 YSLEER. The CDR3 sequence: CASSQETGLREIF. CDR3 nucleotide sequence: TGCGCCAGCAGCCAAGAGACCGGACTTAGAGAGATCTTC.

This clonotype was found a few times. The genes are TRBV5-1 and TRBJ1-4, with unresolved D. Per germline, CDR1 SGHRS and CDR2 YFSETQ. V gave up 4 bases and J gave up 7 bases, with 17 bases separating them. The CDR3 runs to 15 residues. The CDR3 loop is CASSPMAGLREKLFF. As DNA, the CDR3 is TGCGCCAGCAGCCCGATGGCAGGCCTTCGTGAAAAACTGTTTTTT.